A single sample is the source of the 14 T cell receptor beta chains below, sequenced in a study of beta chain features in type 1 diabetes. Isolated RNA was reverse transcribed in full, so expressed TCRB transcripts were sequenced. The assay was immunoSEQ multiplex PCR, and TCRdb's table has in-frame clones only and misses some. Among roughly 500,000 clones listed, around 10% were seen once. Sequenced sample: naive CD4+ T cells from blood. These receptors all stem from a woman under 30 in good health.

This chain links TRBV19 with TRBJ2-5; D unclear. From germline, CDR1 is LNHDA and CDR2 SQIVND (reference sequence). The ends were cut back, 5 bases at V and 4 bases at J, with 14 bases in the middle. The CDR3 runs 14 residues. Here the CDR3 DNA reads TGTGCCAGTAGTCCGAGTCCCGTGGTAGAGACCCAGTACTTC. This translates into CASSPSPVVETQYF.

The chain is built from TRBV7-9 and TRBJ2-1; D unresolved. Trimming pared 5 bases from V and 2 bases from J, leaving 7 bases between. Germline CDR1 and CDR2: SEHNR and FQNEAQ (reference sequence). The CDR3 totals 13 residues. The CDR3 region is CASSQGTYNEQFF. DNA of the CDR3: TGTGCCAGCAGCCAAGGTACCTACAATGAGCAGTTCTTC. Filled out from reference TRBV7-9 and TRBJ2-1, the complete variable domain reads DTGVSQNPRHKITKRGQNVTFRCDPISEHNRLYWYRQTLGQGPEFLTYFQNEAQLEKSRLLSDRFSAERPKGSFSTLEIQRTEQGDSAMYLCASSQGTYNEQFFGPGTRLTVL.

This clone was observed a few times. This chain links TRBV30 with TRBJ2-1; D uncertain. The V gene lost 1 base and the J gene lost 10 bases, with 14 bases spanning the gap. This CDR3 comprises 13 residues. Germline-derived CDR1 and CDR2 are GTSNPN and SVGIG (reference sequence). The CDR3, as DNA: TGTGCCTGGAGTGGAGCCCCCATCCGGGAGCAGTTCTTC. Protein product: CAWSGAPIREQFF. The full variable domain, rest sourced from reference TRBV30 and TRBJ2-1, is SQTIHQWPATLVQPVGSPLSLECTVEGTSNPNLYWYRQAAGRGLQLLFYSVGIGQISSEVPQNLSASRPQDRQFILSSKKLLLSDSGFYLCAWSGAPIREQFFGPGTRLTVL.

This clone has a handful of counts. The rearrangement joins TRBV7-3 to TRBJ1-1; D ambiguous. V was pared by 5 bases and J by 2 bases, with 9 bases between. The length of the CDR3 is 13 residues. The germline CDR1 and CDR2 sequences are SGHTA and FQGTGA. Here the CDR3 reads CASSQDGNTEAFF. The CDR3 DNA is TGTGCCAGCAGCCAGGACGGTAACACTGAAGCTTTCTTT.

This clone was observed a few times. The CDR3 region has the DNA TGTGCCAGCAGCTTGGACAGAGTCTATGGCTACACCTTC. Its protein product is CASSLDRVYGYTF. The chain links TRBV7-6 to TRBJ1-2; possible D gene TRBD1, 6 bases. Trimming removed 3 bases from V and 4 bases from J, with 9 bases in between. Per the germline V gene, CDR1 is SGHVS and CDR2 is FNYEAQ. The CDR3 covers 13 residues.

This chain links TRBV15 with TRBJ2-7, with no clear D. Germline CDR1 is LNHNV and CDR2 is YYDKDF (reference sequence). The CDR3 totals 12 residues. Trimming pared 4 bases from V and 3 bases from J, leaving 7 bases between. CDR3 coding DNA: TGTGCCACCAGCACTAGAAACTACGAGCAGTACTTC. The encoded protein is CATSTRNYEQYF.

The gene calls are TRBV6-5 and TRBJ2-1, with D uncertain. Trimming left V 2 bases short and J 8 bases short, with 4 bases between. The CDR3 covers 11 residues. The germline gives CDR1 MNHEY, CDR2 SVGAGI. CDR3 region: CASSYGDEQFF. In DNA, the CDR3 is TGTGCCAGCAGTTACGGCGATGAGCAGTTCTTC.

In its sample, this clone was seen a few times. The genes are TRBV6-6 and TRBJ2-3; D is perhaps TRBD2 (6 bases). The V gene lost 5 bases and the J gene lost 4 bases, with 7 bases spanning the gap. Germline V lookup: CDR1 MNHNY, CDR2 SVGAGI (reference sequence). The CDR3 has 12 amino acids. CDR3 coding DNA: TGTGCCAGCAGTGGAGGGCCAGATACGCAGTATTTT. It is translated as CASSGGPDTQYF.

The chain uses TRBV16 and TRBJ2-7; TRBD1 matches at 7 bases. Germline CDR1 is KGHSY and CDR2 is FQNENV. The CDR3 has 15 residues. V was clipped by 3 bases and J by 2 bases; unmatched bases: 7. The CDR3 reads CASSQPTGIAYEQYF. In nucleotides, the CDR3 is TGTGCCAGCAGCCAGCCGACAGGGATCGCCTACGAGCAGTACTTC.

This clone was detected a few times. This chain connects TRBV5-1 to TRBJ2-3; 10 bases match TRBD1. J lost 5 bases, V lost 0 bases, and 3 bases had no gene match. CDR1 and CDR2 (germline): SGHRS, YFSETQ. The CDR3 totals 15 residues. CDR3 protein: CASSLDGTGVDTQYF. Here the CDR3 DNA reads TGCGCCAGCAGCTTGGATGGGACAGGGGTAGATACGCAGTATTTT.

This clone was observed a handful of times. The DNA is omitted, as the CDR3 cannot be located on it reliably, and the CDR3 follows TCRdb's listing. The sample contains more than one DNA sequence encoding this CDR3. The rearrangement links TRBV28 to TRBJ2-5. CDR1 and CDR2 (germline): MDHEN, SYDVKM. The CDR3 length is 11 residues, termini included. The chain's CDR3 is CASSFLETQYF.

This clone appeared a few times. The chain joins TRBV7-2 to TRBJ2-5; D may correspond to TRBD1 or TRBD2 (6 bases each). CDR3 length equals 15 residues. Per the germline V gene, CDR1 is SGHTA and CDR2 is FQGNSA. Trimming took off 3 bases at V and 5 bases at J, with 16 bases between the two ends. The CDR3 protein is CASSFRGLVRETQYF. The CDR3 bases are TGTGCCAGCAGCTTCCGGGGGCTGGTTAGGGAGACCCAGTACTTC. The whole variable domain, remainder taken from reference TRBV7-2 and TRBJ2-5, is GAGVSQSPSNKVTEKGKDVELRCDPISGHTALYWYRQSLGQGLEFLIYFQGNSAPDKSGLPSDRFSAERTGGSVSTLTIQRTQQEDSAVYLCASSFRGLVRETQYFGPGTRLLVL.

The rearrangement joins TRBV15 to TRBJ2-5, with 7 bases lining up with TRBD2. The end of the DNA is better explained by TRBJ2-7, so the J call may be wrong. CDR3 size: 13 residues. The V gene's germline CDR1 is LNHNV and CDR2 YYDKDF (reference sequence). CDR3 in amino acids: CATSRGLEYEQYF. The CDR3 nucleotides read TGTGCCACCAGCCGCGGACTAGAATACGAGCAGTACTTC.

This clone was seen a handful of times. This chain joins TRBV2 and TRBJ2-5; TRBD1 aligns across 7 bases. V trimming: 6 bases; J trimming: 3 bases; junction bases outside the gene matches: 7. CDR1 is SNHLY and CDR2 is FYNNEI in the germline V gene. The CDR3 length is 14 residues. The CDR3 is CASRRDSFEETQYF. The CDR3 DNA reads TGTGCCAGCAGAAGGGACAGTTTCGAAGAGACCCAGTACTTC.